The 3 T cell receptor beta chains listed next were all sequenced from one sample in a study of T-cell reconstitution after alpha-beta-depleted transplantation in children (dated by TCRdb to between 2015 and 2016). What this sample's treatment or condition label stands for: allogeneic hematopoietic cell transplantation with graft depleted of TCRalphabeta T cells and CD19 B cells. Receptor amplification or capture employed PCR. These reads were obtained on an Illumina HiSeq 2500. To normalize quantification of the TCRbeta repertoire, the TCR libraries were built with molecular barcoding that relied on unique molecular identifiers. Using fastp at Q25 and MiXCR, TCRdb reprocessed the public reads and kept productive beta chains. CDR3 protein duplicates are merged, each entry listing the most common genes and DNA. For this sample there are around 450,000 distinct CDR3 sequences; about 16% appear just once. The top ten constitute 25% to 30% of the sample.

Specimen: PBMCs, mostly from graft donor cells, collected 360 days after TCRalphabeta/CD19-depleted stem cell transplant. These receptors originate from a boy less than two years old who had a stem cell transplant for Wiskott-Aldrich syndrome, so the T cells may come from the graft donor.

This clonotype has more than one count but fewer than ten. The V call is TRBV6-2 or TRBV6-3, the J call TRBJ1-1; D gene ambiguous. Between the trimmed V and J ends, which lost 4 bases and 7 bases, there was a span of 13 bases. The CDR3 contains 13 residues. The germline gives CDR1 MNHEY, CDR2 SVGEGT. The chain's CDR3 is CASSSPTWGEAFF. In DNA form, the CDR3 reads TGTGCCAGCAGTTCTCCGACATGGGGTGAAGCTTTCTTT.

This clonotype has just a few counts. The rearrangement joins TRBV2 to TRBJ2-2; D possibly corresponds to TRBD2 (6 bases). The CDR3 spans 16 residues. Between the trimmed V and J ends, which lost 6 bases and 0 bases, there was a span of 14 bases. Germline V gives CDR1 SNHLY, CDR2 FYNNEI. DNA of the CDR3: TGTGCCAGCAGAAGGGGACCGGGGGCGAACACCGGGGAGCTGTTTTTT. Encoded protein: CASRRGPGANTGELFF.

This clonotype showed up many times. V and J are TRBV12-3 or TRBV12-4 and TRBJ2-7; perhaps TRBD2 as D (5 bases). V was pared by 2 bases and J by 2 bases, with 10 bases between. The CDR3 has 14 amino acids. In DNA, the CDR3 is TGTGCCAGCAGTTTATGGACTGAGCCCTACGAGCAGTACTTC. Amino acid sequence: CASSLWTEPYEQYF.